Below, 23 T cell receptor beta chains from the same sample are listed, as sequenced in a study of cytomegalovirus exposure and HLA in healthy donors. The PCR made use of 60 Vbeta and 13 Jbeta primers. Using immunoSEQ multiplex PCR, the repertoire was profiled, and TCRdb retains in-frame clones only, with some absent. The repertoire holds approximately 100,000 clones, with just over 70% as singletons. Sequencing input: PBMCs. The receptor set was obtained from a boy younger than 18 in good health and CMV-seronegative.

This clone was seen only once. The chain is built from TRBV6-5 and TRBJ2-1, with TRBD2 matching over 9 bases. J lost 7 bases, V lost 8 bases, and 12 bases had no gene match. CDR1 and CDR2 from the germline V gene are MNHEY and SVGAGI. CDR3 length equals 15 residues. CDR3 sequence reads: CASGPRLAGRNEQFF. In DNA form, the CDR3 reads TGTGCCAGCGGCCCCCGCCTAGCGGGAAGGAATGAGCAGTTCTTC.

This clone turned up a few times. CDR3 sequence reads: CASSVQGATNEKLFF. CDR3 nucleotides: TGCGCCAGCAGCGTACAGGGAGCAACTAATGAAAAACTGTTTTTT. The chain joins TRBV5-1 to TRBJ1-4, with a weak D call TRBD1 (6 bases). This CDR3 comprises 15 residues. Trimming pared 4 bases from V and 0 bases from J, leaving 10 bases between. CDR1 is SGHRS, CDR2 YFSETQ, per germline.

This clone was detected only once. The chain uses TRBV30 and TRBJ2-7; no clear D. Looked up from germline, CDR1 is GTSNPN and CDR2 is SVGIG (reference sequence). V was shortened by 4 bases and J by 4 bases, with 14 bases between the two germline ends. The CDR3 is 13 residues long. This CDR3 is CAWKRSSQYEQYF. CDR3 in DNA: TGTGCCTGGAAAAGGAGCTCTCAATACGAGCAGTACTTC.

This chain uses TRBV5-6 with TRBJ2-7, with D unclear. V was cut by 1 base and J by 5 bases, with 10 bases left in between. This CDR3 has 13 amino acids. CDR1 and CDR2 from the germline V gene are SGHDT and YYEEEE. In nucleotides, the CDR3 is TGTGCCAGCAGCTTGCGCAGGATGGACGAGCAGTACTTC. Translation: CASSLRRMDEQYF.

Here the CDR3 reads CALEMVAGENEQFF. The CDR3 DNA follows: TGTGCCCTGGAGATGGTAGCGGGGGAAAATGAGCAGTTCTTC. V gene TRBV30 combines with J gene TRBJ2-1; 9 positions agree with TRBD2. The CDR3 extends over 14 amino acids. The V gene end was trimmed by 8 bases and the J gene end by 7 bases; junction bases not matched to a gene: 12. Per the germline V gene, CDR1 is GTSNPN and CDR2 is SVGIG (reference sequence).

This rearrangement joins TRBV5-4 to TRBJ1-3, with D possibly being TRBD1 (6 bases). There are 16 residues in the CDR3. Trimming pared 0 bases from V and 0 bases from J, leaving 10 bases between. Germline values: CDR1 SGHNT, CDR2 YYREEE (reference sequence). The CDR3 sequence: CASSLATGNSGNTIYF. The CDR3 region has the DNA TGTGCCAGCAGCTTGGCTACAGGGAACTCTGGAAACACCATATATTTT.

The V call is TRBV28, the J call TRBJ1-5, with D maybe TRBD1 (6 bases). The germline gives CDR1 MDHEN, CDR2 SYDVKM. This CDR3 region has 16 residues. Trimming removed 5 bases at V and 2 bases at J, with 16 bases between. In nucleotides, the CDR3 is TGTGCCAGCAGTCCAGGGGCCTGGGGAGGCAATCAGCCCCAGCATTTT. It translates to CASSPGAWGGNQPQHF. The variable domain in full, completed from reference TRBV28 and TRBJ1-5, reads DVKVTQSSRYLVKRTGEKVFLECVQDMDHENMFWYRQDPGLGLRLIYFSYDVKMKEKGDIPEGYSVSREKKERFSLILESASTNQTSMYLCASSPGAWGGNQPQHFGDGTRLSIL.

The gene calls are TRBV6-1 and TRBJ1-5; D ambiguous. With 2 bases removed from V and 0 bases from J, the gap between germline ends came to 5 bases. The CDR3 is 14 amino acids. Germline CDR1 is MNHNS and CDR2 is SASEGT. CDR3 in amino acids: CASSETYSNQPQHF. The CDR3 coding sequence is TGTGCCAGCAGTGAAACATATAGCAATCAGCCCCAGCATTTT.

This rearrangement joins TRBV25-1 to TRBJ1-2, with 9 bases identical to TRBD1. J gave up 3 bases and V 6 bases, and 5 bases lay outside the gene matches. Germline V gene sequence: CDR1 MGHDK, CDR2 SYGVNS. This CDR3 is built from 14 residues. CDR3 nucleotides: TGTGCCAGCAGGGATACAGGGGGCTACTATGGCTACACCTTC. Residues: CASRDTGGYYGYTF.

The chain has TRBV9 and TRBJ1-6; 7 bases map to TRBD1. The trim removed 0 bases at V and 7 bases at J, leaving 7 bases unmatched. This CDR3 comprises 16 residues. Looked up from germline, CDR1 is SGDLS and CDR2 is YYNGEE. CDR3 in amino acids: CASSVGTGISNSPLHF. CDR3 DNA: TGTGCCAGCAGCGTAGGGACAGGCATTTCCAATTCACCCCTCCACTTT.

The chain uses TRBV30 and TRBJ2-2; TRBD1 might be the D (6 bases). V was pared by 8 bases and J by 7 bases, with 17 bases between. The CDR3 totals 13 residues. The germline gives CDR1 GTSNPN, CDR2 SVGIG (reference sequence). This CDR3 is CARGWETGGELFF. CDR3 in DNA: TGTGCCAGGGGGTGGGAGACCGGCGGGGAGCTGTTTTTT.

This clone was picked up a small number of times. The J gene is TRBJ2-2, the V gene TRBV7-3, with D unresolved. The V and J ends lost 4 bases and 5 bases respectively, with 8 bases between them. In germline, CDR1 is SGHTA, CDR2 FQGTGA. CDR3 length equals 13 residues. The DNA for the CDR3 is TGTGCCAGCAGCTCCGCACGGACCGGGGAGCTGTTTTTT. This sequence encodes CASSSARTGELFF.

In this sample, this clone turned up a few times. The chain employs TRBV2 and TRBJ1-2; D possibly corresponds to TRBD1 (6 bases). Germline V lookup: CDR1 SNHLY, CDR2 FYNNEI. This CDR3 has 13 residues. Trimming took off 2 bases at V and 3 bases at J, with 7 bases between the two ends. CDR3 bases: TGTGCCAGCAGTGAAAACAGGGACTATGGCTACACCTTC. As protein: CASSENRDYGYTF. Drawing the rest from reference TRBV2 and TRBJ1-2, the complete variable domain is EPEVTQTPSHQVTQMGQEVILRCVPISNHLYFYWYRQILGQKVEFLVSFYNNEISEKSEIFDDQFSVERPDGSNFTLKIRSTKLEDSAMYFCASSENRDYGYTFGSGTRLTVV.

This chain connects TRBV5-4 to TRBJ1-2; no clear D gene. The CDR3 is 13 residues long. CDR1 and CDR2 from the germline V gene are SGHNT and YYREEE (reference sequence). Trimming cost V 1 base and J 4 bases, with 8 bases left between them. Here the CDR3 reads CASSLYGLYGYTF. Here the CDR3 DNA reads TGTGCCAGCAGCTTGTACGGTCTCTATGGCTACACCTTC.

This chain links TRBV7-2 with TRBJ2-1; 10 nucleotides line up with TRBD2. Germline CDR1 SGHTA, CDR2 FQGNSA. The junction had 4 bases not matched to a gene; V was cut back by 2 bases and J by 0 bases. The CDR3 loop spans 17 amino acids. CDR3 protein: CASSLSSGGHSYNEQFF. The DNA of the CDR3 is TGTGCCAGCAGCTTATCTAGCGGGGGCCACTCCTACAATGAGCAGTTCTTC.

The genes are TRBV11-2 and TRBJ2-3, with 7 bases aligning to TRBD1. The CDR3 extends over 16 amino acids. V was pared by 1 base and J by 5 bases, with 9 bases of the junction left unmatched. Germline CDR1 and CDR2: SGHAT and FQNNGV. Here the CDR3 DNA reads TGTGCCAGCAGCTTAGGAAACAGGGGATTAAAAGATACGCAGTATTTT. Residues: CASSLGNRGLKDTQYF.

This clone was detected only once. The chain has TRBV7-2 and TRBJ1-2; 7 bases match TRBD1. The germline CDR1 and CDR2 sequences are SGHTA and FQGNSA. This CDR3 comprises 14 residues. J lost 6 bases, V lost 1 base, and 5 bases had no gene match. CDR3 region: CASSLVGQGDGYTF. DNA of the CDR3: TGTGCCAGCAGCTTAGTGGGCCAGGGGGATGGCTACACCTTC.

The chain employs TRBV5-4 and TRBJ2-7, with 9 bases identical to TRBD2. Germline CDR1 is SGHNT and CDR2 is YYREEE (reference sequence). J lost 3 bases, V lost 2 bases, and 6 bases had no gene match. The CDR3 sequence is 15 residues long. DNA for the CDR3: TGTGCCAGCAGCTTTAGCGGGAGAGGTATCTACGAGCAGTACTTC. Protein sequence: CASSFSGRGIYEQYF.

V and J are TRBV4-3 and TRBJ2-1; 9 bases align to TRBD2. Looked up from germline, CDR1 is LGHNA and CDR2 is YSLEER. Trimming removed 0 bases from V and 7 bases from J; junction bases left unmatched: 7. This CDR3 spans 16 amino acids. The CDR3 sequence is CASSQDRGLARNEQFF. As DNA, the CDR3 is TGCGCCAGCAGCCAAGATCGAGGACTAGCGAGGAATGAGCAGTTCTTC.

This clone was seen once. This chain uses TRBV5-1 with TRBJ1-2, with D uncertain. V lost 5 bases to trimming and J lost 6 bases, with 11 bases between them. Per the germline V gene, CDR1 is SGHRS and CDR2 is YFSETQ. The CDR3 runs to 12 residues. The CDR3 sequence is CASRREEDGYTF. The CDR3 DNA sequence: TGCGCCAGCAGGAGGGAGGAGGATGGCTACACCTTC.

This chain joins TRBV6-4 and TRBJ2-3, with 15 bases that match TRBD2. Germline trimming cut 2 bases from V and 6 bases from J; bases unmatched to any gene: 9. Germline V lookup: CDR1 MRHNA, CDR2 SNTAGT. The CDR3 sequence is 18 residues long. The CDR3 sequence: CASSDPGLAGGLRDTQYF. In DNA form, the CDR3 reads TGTGCCAGCAGTGACCCCGGACTAGCGGGGGGGCTCCGGGATACGCAGTATTTT.

The V call is TRBV6-1, the J call TRBJ1-6, with 9 nucleotides matching TRBD1. The germline gives CDR1 MNHNS, CDR2 SASEGT. The length of the CDR3 is 14 residues. V dropped 3 bases and J dropped 7; count of bases not matched to a gene: 1. CDR3 nucleotide sequence: TGTGCCAGCAGTGAGGGACAGGGAAATTCACCCCTCCACTTT. Translated: CASSEGQGNSPLHF.

The CDR3 loop is CASSYSYEQYF. The CDR3 DNA reads as TGCGCCAGCAGCTACTCCTACGAGCAGTACTTC. The rearrangement joins TRBV5-1 to TRBJ2-5; the D is unclear. The end of the DNA aligns better with TRBJ2-7, so the J call may be wrong. Germline V gene lookup returns CDR1 SGHRS and CDR2 YFSETQ. This CDR3 has 11 residues.